This T cell receptor beta chain emerged from a study of cytomegalovirus exposure and HLA in healthy donors. Points from the study as a whole: The authors enumerated around 150 TCR beta chains as linked to cytomegalovirus. In an earlier analysis, productive rearrangement rates for most beta V segments clustered near 87% or 30%.

Germline CDR1 and CDR2: SGHVS and FQNEAQ. The CDR3 length is 12 residues. In regard to this clone: Its antigen is not identified.

The PCR contained 60 Vbeta and 13 Jbeta primers. The data were produced by immunoSEQ multiplex PCR, yet TCRdb's version contains in-frame clones alone and is incomplete. The sample holds more than 85,000 clones; approximately 87% are singletons and the top ten take around 2.6%. The sequence came from a middle-aged man in good health and CMV-seronegative. Sequencing input: PBMCs. The V and J genes are TRBV7-8 and TRBJ2-5; D is undetermined. The J call is doubtful: the DNA matches TRBJ2-7 better. The CDR3 sequence: CASSSDYYEQYF. CDR3 nucleotides: TGTGCCAGCAGCTCAGATTACTACGAGCAGTACTTC.